The 23 T cell receptor beta chains below were found in one sample sequenced in a study of blood T cells in healthy people across ages. Primed by a sample-barcoded 5' primer and a J-beta primer mix, a second PCR proceeded for 7 to 11 cycles. One entry per CDR3 protein, called by TCRdb with MiXCR from the 5' RACE reads. Of around 1,900,000 distinct CDR3 sequences in the sample, 39% were seen once. The sequenced material came from blood. The receptors derive from a human donor in good health.

The genes are TRBV15 and TRBJ2-5; D ambiguous. V lost 0 bases and J 13 bases, leaving 21 bases between the germline ends. This CDR3 region has 15 residues. Germline V gene lookup returns CDR1 LNHNV and CDR2 YYDKDF (reference sequence). The CDR3 spells CATSRDLTDPHERYF. CDR3 DNA sequence: TGTGCCACCAGCAGAGATCTCACAGATCCCCACGAGCGGTACTTC.

This clonotype was seen ten or more times. V usage is TRBV29-1 and J usage is TRBJ2-3; D call uncertain. CDR1 SQVTM and CDR2 ANQGSEA come from the germline V gene. CDR3 length equals 16 residues. The ends were cut back, 2 bases at V and 3 bases at J, with 18 bases in the middle. The CDR3 region is CSVELITERATDTQYF. The CDR3 DNA is TGCAGCGTTGAACTTATTACAGAGCGCGCTACAGATACGCAGTATTTT.

V usage is TRBV7-9 and J usage is TRBJ1-2; D might be TRBD1 (6 bases). Germline V CDR1 and CDR2: SEHNR, FQNEAQ (reference sequence). CDR3 length equals 14 residues. V was clipped by 8 bases and J by 0 bases, with 13 bases between them. In nucleotides, the CDR3 is TGTGCCAGCTTCTCGGACAGCCCTAACTATGGCTACACCTTC. Protein: CASFSDSPNYGYTF. The full variable domain, rest sourced from reference TRBV7-9 and TRBJ1-2, is DTGVSQNPRHKITKRGQNVTFRCDPISEHNRLYWYRQTLGQGPEFLTYFQNEAQLEKSRLLSDRFSAERPKGSFSTLEIQRTEQGDSAMYLCASFSDSPNYGYTFGSGTRLTVV.

CDR3 DNA: TGTGCCAGCAGAGATACAGGGTACTATGGCTACACCTTC. Residues: CASRDTGYYGYTF. The chain joins TRBV6-1 to TRBJ1-2; D possibly corresponds to TRBD1 (6 bases). The V and J ends lost 6 bases and 3 bases respectively, with 11 bases between them. This CDR3 spans 13 amino acids. Germline CDR1 is MNHNS and CDR2 is SASEGT.

The J gene is TRBJ2-6, the V gene TRBV7-7, with D tentatively TRBD1 (5 bases). The CDR3 is made up of 14 amino acids. CDR1 SSHAT and CDR2 FNYEAQ come from the germline V gene (reference sequence). CDR3 sequence: CATGAGSGANVLTF. CDR3 DNA: TGTGCTACAGGTGCAGGTTCTGGGGCCAACGTCCTGACTTTC.

This clonotype was found many times. The chain couples TRBV5-1 to TRBJ2-1, with 7 positions matching TRBD1. V trimming: 3 bases; J trimming: 8 bases; junction bases outside the gene matches: 2. The CDR3 totals 12 residues. CDR1 is SGHRS and CDR2 is YFSETQ in the germline V gene. This CDR3 is CASSSQGHEQFF. The CDR3 DNA follows: TGCGCCAGCAGCTCACAGGGGCATGAGCAGTTCTTC.

This clonotype was seen more than once but under ten times. V usage is TRBV7-2 and J usage is TRBJ2-5, with D possibly being TRBD2 (6 bases). Germline V gene sequence: CDR1 SGHTA, CDR2 FQGNSA. The CDR3 is 14 amino acids. Trimming pared 5 bases from V and 2 bases from J, leaving 12 bases between. The CDR3 is CASSPTSMQETQYF. For the CDR3, the DNA is TGTGCCAGCAGCCCAACTAGCATGCAAGAGACCCAGTACTTC. The complete variable domain, with remaining parts taken from reference TRBV7-2 and TRBJ2-5, reads GAGVSQSPSNKVTEKGKDVELRCDPISGHTALYWYRQSLGQGLEFLIYFQGNSAPDKSGLPSDRFSAERTGGSVSTLTIQRTQQEDSAVYLCASSPTSMQETQYFGPGTRLLVL.

This clonotype occurred a few times. The V and J genes are TRBV20-1 and TRBJ2-4, with D hard to call. The J call may be in error: the DNA end matches TRBJ2-7 better. The CDR3 totals 14 residues. CDR1 and CDR2 (germline): DFQATT, SNEGSKA (reference sequence). The CDR3 DNA reads TGCAGTGCTAGAGATAGGGTAGTCGGCTACGAGCAGTACTTC. This gives the protein CSARDRVVGYEQYF.

This chain uses TRBV15 with TRBJ1-5; D remains unclear. This CDR3 spans 12 amino acids. Germline assignment: CDR1 LNHNV and CDR2 YYDKDF (reference sequence). Trimming removed 6 bases at V and 2 bases at J, with 5 bases between. CDR3 protein: CATRGGNQPQHF. DNA of the CDR3: TGTGCCACCAGGGGTGGCAATCAGCCCCAGCATTTT.

The gene calls are TRBV29-1 and TRBJ1-2; the D gene is possibly TRBD1 (5 bases). This CDR3 has 14 amino acids. CDR1 is SQVTM, CDR2 ANQGSEA, per germline. Trimming left V 1 base short and J 4 bases short, with 13 bases between. CDR3 amino acids: CSVEGSAGGYGYTF. In DNA form, the CDR3 reads TGCAGCGTTGAAGGAAGCGCCGGGGGCTATGGCTACACCTTC.

This chain links TRBV4-1 with TRBJ2-7, with D perhaps assigned TRBD1 or TRBD2 (5 bases each). The CDR3 is 15 residues long. The germline gives CDR1 MGHRA, CDR2 YSYEKL. V was pared by 0 bases and J by 7 bases, with 16 bases between. CDR3 in amino acids: CASSQDLQGPREQYF. The DNA of the CDR3 is TGCGCCAGCAGCCAAGATCTGCAGGGACCCCGGGAGCAGTACTTC.

CDR3 sequence: CASSFGGGAWVKNIQYF. The DNA for the CDR3 is TGTGCCAGCAGCTTTGGCGGGGGGGCATGGGTCAAAAACATTCAGTACTTC. V is TRBV7-2 and J is TRBJ2-4; 9 bases are shared with TRBD2. The CDR3 covers 17 residues. V lost 3 bases to trimming and J lost 3 bases; unmatched junction nucleotides: 9. Looked up from germline, CDR1 is SGHTA and CDR2 is FQGNSA.

Remarks on this clonotype: One junction end does not reproduce the germline sequence, and a read error may be involved. The chain couples TRBV11-2 to TRBJ2-1; D ambiguous. Germline V gene data show CDR1 as SGHAT and CDR2 as FQNNGV. CDR3 size: 14 residues. The CDR3 reads CTSSSSWPYNEQFF. Here the CDR3 DNA reads TGTACCAGCAGCTCCTCGTGGCCCTACAATGAGCAGTTCTTC.

This clonotype was recorded a few times. The chain recombines TRBV7-2 with TRBJ2-5, with 12 bases identical to TRBD2. CDR3 size: 16 residues. Germline lookup yields CDR1 SGHTA and CDR2 FQGNSA. Trimming cost V 3 bases and J 5 bases; bases outside gene matches: 7. The CDR3 spells CASSLLAGGRAETQYF. CDR3 DNA sequence: TGTGCCAGCAGCTTGCTAGCGGGGGGGAGGGCGGAGACCCAGTACTTC.

Comment on this clonotype: A junction end diverges from the germline sequence, so it may reflect a read error. J is TRBJ1-2 and V is TRBV5-6; 9 bases are shared with TRBD1. This CDR3 is 13 amino acids long. The germline CDR1 and CDR2 sequences are SGHDT and YYEEEE. The CDR3: CASGLDRGGGYTF. In DNA form, the CDR3 reads TGTGCCAGCGGCTTGGACAGGGGTGGCGGCTACACCTTC.

This chain connects TRBV3-1 to TRBJ2-3; 8 nucleotides agree with TRBD2. Germline V gives CDR1 LGHDT, CDR2 YNNKEL (reference sequence). The CDR3 contains 16 residues. The V gene end was trimmed by 0 bases and the J gene end by 6 bases; junction bases not matched to a gene: 8. CDR3 sequence: CASSQEAGAPSDTQYF. CDR3 DNA sequence: TGTGCCAGCAGCCAAGAAGCGGGGGCCCCTTCGGATACGCAGTATTTT.

This chain joins TRBV20-1 and TRBJ1-2; D not resolved. V was shortened by 0 bases and J by 4 bases, with 15 bases between the two germline ends. Germline CDR1 and CDR2: DFQATT and SNEGSKA (reference sequence). The CDR3 is made up of 15 amino acids. The CDR3 sequence: CSARDSSTEGYGYTF. CDR3 in DNA: TGCAGTGCTAGAGATTCAAGTACTGAGGGCTATGGCTACACCTTC.

The chain joins TRBV14 to TRBJ1-2; D gene uncertain. This CDR3 spans 14 amino acids. In germline, CDR1 is SGHDN, CDR2 FVKESK. V shed 0 bases and J shed 10 bases, with 15 bases lying between them. CDR3 DNA: TGTGCCAGCAGCCAAGACCCGGCCCATTGGGACTACACCTTC. Translation: CASSQDPAHWDYTF.

In regard to this clonotype: A read error may produce the germline difference seen at one junction end. V is TRBV5-1 and J is TRBJ1-4; the D is unclear. This CDR3 has 15 residues. CDR1 and CDR2 from the germline V gene are SGHRS and YFSETQ. The CDR3: CASSFTEPTNEKRFF. CDR3 in DNA: TGCGCCAGCAGCTTTACAGAGCCAACTAATGAAAAACGGTTTTTT.

The rearrangement links TRBV13 to TRBJ1-2; tentatively, D is TRBD1 (6 bases). The CDR3 contains 16 residues. CDR1 PRHDT and CDR2 FYEKMQ come from the germline V gene (reference sequence). V was pared by 5 bases and J by 1 base, with 17 bases between. In DNA form, the CDR3 reads TGTGCCAGCAGCCTGAGAGTGGACAGCTTTAACTATGGCTACACCTTC. It codes for CASSLRVDSFNYGYTF.

Many counts were recorded for this clonotype. In DNA, the CDR3 is TGCAGCGTTCGGACTAGCGGGCGTGGTGAGCAGTTCTTC. Translation: CSVRTSGRGEQFF. This chain connects TRBV29-1 to TRBJ2-1, with 11 bases that match TRBD2. Germline V gene lookup returns CDR1 SQVTM and CDR2 ANQGSEA. The CDR3 is 13 residues long. V was clipped by 5 bases and J by 9 bases; unmatched bases: 6.

This clonotype was counted between two and nine times. The rearrangement joins TRBV29-1 to TRBJ1-2; D is uncertain. Trimming took off 5 bases at V and 6 bases at J, with 13 bases between the two ends. This CDR3 is built from 12 residues. CDR1 and CDR2 from the germline V gene are SQVTM and ANQGSEA. The chain's CDR3 is CSVREGSDGYTF. The CDR3 bases are TGCAGCGTTCGCGAGGGAAGTGATGGCTACACCTTC.

The sample holds a few counts of this clonotype. This chain links TRBV7-2 with TRBJ2-5, with 9 bases that match TRBD2. Germline V gives CDR1 SGHTA, CDR2 FQGNSA. This CDR3 contains 15 residues. The V gene end was trimmed by 8 bases and the J gene end by 5 bases; junction bases not matched to a gene: 12. CDR3 bases: TGTGCCAGCTACAGCGGGGGGTCCGCGGGGGAGACCCAGTACTTC. It is translated as CASYSGGSAGETQYF.